The 24 T cell receptor beta chains below all came from one sample that was sequenced in a study of vaccination and CD4 T cells after COVID-19. Treatment noted: roughly 10-day PBMC culture with coronavirus spike peptide pools or control peptides (ViraFEST assay). The assay that was used to sequence DNA from cultured CD4+ T cells was the Oncomine TCR Beta short-read assay. In TCRdb, the PCR reads were re-called with MiXCR into one record per CDR3 protein. The data contain approximately 7,400 distinct CDR3 sequences, about 76% of them singletons. The antigens for these receptors are not known. Material for sequencing was CD4+ T cells from blood, cultured in vitro. The receptors stem from a human donor who had recovered from COVID-19.

The V gene is TRBV4-1, the J gene TRBJ1-1, with D possibly TRBD1 on 6 matching bases. V lost 3 bases, J lost 2 bases, and 22 bases lay in between. This CDR3 has 18 amino acids. The germline V gene has CDR1 MGHRA and CDR2 YSYEKL. The CDR3 DNA reads as TGCGCCAGCAGCCAGCCGTGGGGGGGGGCCTTGGGTAACACTGAAGCTTTCTTT. Translated: CASSQPWGGALGNTEAFF.

This clonotype has a single count. The chain couples TRBV11-2 to TRBJ1-1, with 9 bases lining up with TRBD1. With 5 bases clipped from V and 1 base from J, the junction kept 5 bases outside the gene matches. Germline loops: CDR1 SGHAT, CDR2 FQNNGV. The CDR3 consists of 15 residues. DNA of the CDR3: TGTGCCAGCAGCCCACAACAGGGGGCGAACACTGAAGCTTTCTTT. It translates to CASSPQQGANTEAFF. The variable domain in full, completed from reference TRBV11-2 and TRBJ1-1, reads EAGVAQSPRYKIIEKRQSVAFWCNPISGHATLYWYQQILGQGPKLLIQFQNNGVVDDSQLPKDRFSAERLKGVDSTLKIQPAKLEDSAVYLCASSPQQGANTEAFFGQGTRLTVV.

This clonotype has more than one count but fewer than ten. The chain joins TRBV20-1 to TRBJ1-3; tentative D call: TRBD1 (5 bases). The CDR3 is 14 amino acids. Germline loops: CDR1 DFQATT, CDR2 SNEGSKA (reference sequence). Between the trimmed V and J ends, which lost 6 bases and 0 bases, there was a span of 12 bases. The CDR3 region is CSAPDRNSGNTIYF. The CDR3 nucleotides read TGCAGTGCCCCTGACAGAAACTCTGGAAACACCATATATTTT.

V is TRBV5-1 and J is TRBJ2-1; 11 bases are a match to TRBD1. V trimming: 4 bases; J trimming: 6 bases; junction bases outside the gene matches: 3. Germline lookup yields CDR1 SGHRS and CDR2 YFSETQ. The CDR3 spans 14 residues. The CDR3 DNA is TGCGCCAGCAGCGGACAGGGGGCGTTCAATGAGCAGTTCTTC. It yields the protein CASSGQGAFNEQFF. The full variable domain, its missing parts supplied by reference TRBV5-1 and TRBJ2-1, is KAGVTQTPRYLIKTRGQQVTLSCSPISGHRSVSWYQQTPGQGLQFLFEYFSETQRNKGNFPGRFSGRQFSNSRSEMNVSTLELGDSALYLCASSGQGAFNEQFFGPGTRLTVL.

The table lists this clonotype with a count of one. CDR3 sequence reads: CASSWTSGPTGTQYF. CDR3 DNA sequence: TGTGCCAGCAGTTGGACTAGCGGCCCTACTGGGACCCAGTACTTC. The chain combines TRBV12-3 or TRBV12-4 with TRBJ2-5; TRBD2 aligns across 10 bases. J gave up 7 bases and V 4 bases, and 9 bases lay outside the gene matches. This CDR3 has 15 amino acids.

This chain connects TRBV9 to TRBJ2-2; D possibly matches TRBD1 or TRBD2 (5 bases each). Germline V lookup: CDR1 SGDLS, CDR2 YYNGEE. V was clipped by 7 bases and J by 7 bases, with 8 bases between them. This CDR3 is built from 11 residues. The CDR3 DNA sequence: TGTGCCAGCCATGGGGGCGGGGAGCTGTTTTTT. Its protein product is CASHGGGELFF.

V and J are TRBV7-9 and TRBJ1-1, with D perhaps TRBD1 (6 bases). CDR1 and CDR2 (germline): SEHNR, FQNEAQ (reference sequence). This CDR3 has 16 amino acids. V was shortened by 5 bases and J by 0 bases, with 16 bases between the two germline ends. The CDR3 sequence is CASSRPTGPLNTEAFF. The CDR3 region has the DNA TGTGCCAGCAGCCGCCCGACAGGACCTTTGAACACTGAAGCTTTCTTT.

The chain couples TRBV15 to TRBJ2-7; D ambiguous. Germline V gives CDR1 LNHNV, CDR2 YYDKDF (reference sequence). V dropped 5 bases and J dropped 5 bases, with 16 bases sitting between them. The length of the CDR3 is 14 residues. CDR3 DNA sequence: TGTGCCACCAGCCCCACTGCTGTTCGGAACGAGCAGTACTTC. It encodes CATSPTAVRNEQYF.

V usage is TRBV7-2 and J usage is TRBJ1-2; TRBD1 agrees at 9 bases. CDR1 and CDR2 (germline): SGHTA, FQGNSA. V was clipped by 5 bases and J by 8 bases; unmatched bases: 12. The CDR3 is 15 residues long. The CDR3 coding sequence is TGTGCCAGCAGCACGAATACCGGGACAGGGAACGGCTACACCTTC. It is translated as CASSTNTGTGNGYTF.

The chain combines TRBV7-2 with TRBJ2-2; no reliable D call. Trimming left V 5 bases short and J 7 bases short, with 11 bases between. The CDR3 covers 13 residues. The germline CDR1 and CDR2 sequences are SGHTA and FQGNSA. The CDR3 region is CASSLLGYGELFF. The CDR3 DNA reads as TGTGCCAGCAGCCTCCTAGGTTACGGGGAGCTGTTTTTT.

This chain links TRBV20-1 with TRBJ1-5; 8 nucleotides align to TRBD1. The length of the CDR3 is 14 residues. J lost 5 bases, V lost 1 base, and 4 bases had no gene match. In germline, CDR1 is DFQATT, CDR2 SNEGSKA (reference sequence). CDR3 in amino acids: CSARGRTGYQPQHF. CDR3 nucleotides: TGCAGTGCTAGAGGACGGACAGGGTATCAGCCCCAGCATTTT.

The gene calls are TRBV7-2 and TRBJ1-6, with D unresolved. The CDR3 covers 12 residues. V lost 5 bases and J lost 15, with 14 bases in between. Looked up from germline, CDR1 is SGHTA and CDR2 is FQGNSA. CDR3 sequence: CASSEGVQGLHF. CDR3 DNA: TGTGCCAGCAGCGAGGGCGTTCAAGGCCTCCACTTT.

This sequence joins TRBV7-6 and TRBJ1-5; no clear D. V lost 1 base and J lost 2, with 6 bases in between. The CDR3 loop spans 14 amino acids. The V gene's germline CDR1 is SGHVS and CDR2 FNYEAQ. DNA of the CDR3: TGTGCCAGCAGCTTAGTCGGGGGCAATCAGCCCCAGCATTTT. Translating it yields CASSLVGGNQPQHF.

The V and J genes are TRBV6-2 or TRBV6-3 and TRBJ2-7, with unresolved D. The length of the CDR3 is 13 residues. Trimming took 6 bases from V and 6 from J, leaving 15 bases between them. CDR1 MNHEY and CDR2 SVGEGT come from the germline V gene. The CDR3 DNA reads TGTGCCAGCAGCCACCTGGGCTACGGCGAGCAGTACTTC. It translates to CASSHLGYGEQYF.

This chain uses TRBV20-1 with TRBJ1-6, with D possibly TRBD1 on 6 matching bases. The CDR3 has 16 residues. Germline V gene sequence: CDR1 DFQATT, CDR2 SNEGSKA (reference sequence). Trimming cost V 5 bases and J 4 bases, with 18 bases left between them. The CDR3 sequence: CSAREGVIVYNSPLHF. The DNA for the CDR3 is TGCAGTGCTCGGGAGGGGGTAATCGTGTATAATTCACCCCTCCACTTT.

This clonotype was seen only a few times. V usage is TRBV20-1 and J usage is TRBJ1-6, with D tentatively TRBD1 (5 bases). This CDR3 region has 14 residues. Per germline, CDR1 DFQATT and CDR2 SNEGSKA (reference sequence). V was clipped by 4 bases and J by 5 bases, with 12 bases between them. The CDR3 DNA follows: TGCAGTGCTATTTACGGACACAATAATTCACCCCTCCACTTT. Translated, it gives CSAIYGHNNSPLHF.

The gene calls are TRBV6-2 or TRBV6-3 and TRBJ1-3; 7 bases map to TRBD1. The CDR3 contains 14 residues. The V segment lost 6 bases and the J segment 4 bases; nucleotides outside the gene matches: 6. Germline V lookup: CDR1 MNHEY, CDR2 SVGEGT. CDR3 nucleotide sequence: TGTGCCAGCAGGCAACAGGGGTTCGGAAACACCATATATTTT. Translated: CASRQQGFGNTIYF.

This chain joins TRBV7-2 and TRBJ1-1; TRBD1 matches at 11 bases. J gave up 4 bases and V 5 bases, and 6 bases lay outside the gene matches. Germline loops: CDR1 SGHTA, CDR2 FQGNSA. The CDR3 extends over 15 amino acids. CDR3 nucleotide sequence: TGTGCCAGCAGCCCCCAAGGGACAGGGGGCACTGAAGCTTTCTTT. Its protein product is CASSPQGTGGTEAFF.

This clonotype was seen only a few times. The chain has TRBV6-1 and TRBJ1-1; D ambiguous. Germline CDR1 and CDR2: MNHNS and SASEGT. The CDR3 length is 14 residues. Trimming removed 7 bases at V and 2 bases at J, with 14 bases between. CDR3 bases: TGTGCCAGCACCATCGACGGGAGAAACACTGAAGCTTTCTTT. Amino acid sequence: CASTIDGRNTEAFF.

This chain uses TRBV27 with TRBJ1-1, with D possibly being TRBD1 (6 bases). The CDR3 covers 18 residues. Germline V gene lookup returns CDR1 MNHEY and CDR2 SMNVEV (reference sequence). Trimming removed 6 bases at V and 1 base at J, with 24 bases between. The CDR3 is CASSPIGRFWGANTEAFF. Here the CDR3 DNA reads TGTGCCAGCAGCCCGATAGGACGTTTCTGGGGGGCGAACACTGAAGCTTTCTTT.

This clonotype was counted a few times. V gene TRBV7-9 combines with J gene TRBJ2-1, with 16 bases aligning to TRBD2. The CDR3 length is 20 residues. Germline CDR1 SEHNR, CDR2 FQNEAQ (reference sequence). Trimming cost V 5 bases and J 9 bases; bases outside gene matches: 19. As DNA, the CDR3 is TGTGCCAGCAGCATTAGTTCACAGGGACTAGCGGGAGGGCCTCGGATTGAGCAGTTCTTC. Protein: CASSISSQGLAGGPRIEQFF. Variable domain in full (rest from reference TRBV7-9 and TRBJ2-1): DTGVSQNPRHKITKRGQNVTFRCDPISEHNRLYWYRQTLGQGPEFLTYFQNEAQLEKSRLLSDRFSAERPKGSFSTLEIQRTEQGDSAMYLCASSISSQGLAGGPRIEQFFGPGTRLTVL.

V gene TRBV11-2 combines with J gene TRBJ1-1; D is uncertain. CDR1 and CDR2 from the germline V gene are SGHAT and FQNNGV. The V end lost 5 bases, the J end lost 4 bases, and 17 bases lay between the germline ends. This CDR3 contains 15 residues. The CDR3 bases are TGTGCCAGCAGCCACGCCAAGGTCAGCATCACTGAAGCTTTCTTT. Amino acid sequence: CASSHAKVSITEAFF.

There are a few counts of this clonotype. The rearrangement joins TRBV20-1 to TRBJ1-5; D perhaps matches TRBD1 (5 bases). V was clipped by 4 bases and J by 7 bases, with 14 bases between them. Germline lookup yields CDR1 DFQATT and CDR2 SNEGSKA (reference sequence). The CDR3 contains 13 residues. The CDR3 spells CSANRPGTQPQHF. DNA for the CDR3: TGCAGTGCTAACCGACCAGGGACCCAGCCCCAGCATTTT.

This chain connects TRBV20-1 to TRBJ2-7; 8 nucleotides line up with TRBD2. This CDR3 has 14 residues. V was clipped by 5 bases and J by 0 bases; unmatched bases: 6. The V gene's germline CDR1 is DFQATT and CDR2 SNEGSKA (reference sequence). The CDR3: CSAYSGTSSYEQYF. The CDR3 bases are TGCAGTGCTTACTCCGGGACTAGCTCCTACGAGCAGTACTTC.